Listed here are 11 T cell receptor beta chains from one sample, sequenced in a study of blood T cells in healthy people across ages. Primers used in a second PCR of about 6 to 11 cycles were a sample-barcoded 5' primer and a J-beta primer mix. TCRdb analysed the 5' RACE reads with MiXCR anew, one entry per CDR3 protein. Seen here are over a million distinct CDR3 sequences, 35% to 50% observed once, and the top ten hold approximately 17%. Input material: blood. The source is an older woman in good health.

This chain connects TRBV10-1 to TRBJ1-1; tentatively, D is TRBD1 (5 bases). Per germline, CDR1 WNHNN and CDR2 SYGVQD (reference sequence). This CDR3 is 11 amino acids long. Trimming removed 8 bases from V and 7 bases from J, with 11 bases in between. CDR3 amino acids: CASPGRYEAFF. The CDR3 nucleotides read TGCGCCAGCCCGGGACGCTATGAAGCTTTCTTT.

The chain recombines TRBV27 with TRBJ2-2; 9 bases match TRBD2. The CDR3 sequence is 14 residues long. The germline gives CDR1 MNHEY, CDR2 SMNVEV (reference sequence). V shed 10 bases, J shed 7 bases, and the junction held 10 bases outside the gene matches. CDR3 residues: CATLLLAGIGELFF. CDR3 nucleotides: TGTGCCACACTACTACTAGCGGGTATCGGGGAGCTGTTTTTT.

Points on this clonotype: The conserved closing phenylalanine or tryptophan is absent in this CDR3, likely reflecting a read error. The chain links TRBV20-1 to TRBJ2-1; 8 positions match TRBD2. CDR3 length equals 15 residues. Germline V gene lookup returns CDR1 DFQATT and CDR2 SNEGSKA (reference sequence). Unmatched junction bases numbered 14, after V lost 6 bases and J lost 7 bases. The CDR3 loop is CSAPGTRRGRNEQFI. The CDR3 DNA sequence: TGCAGTGCCCCCGGGACTAGAAGAGGCAGGAATGAGCAGTTCATC.

The genes are TRBV2 and TRBJ2-5; the D gene is possibly TRBD1 (6 bases). Per germline, CDR1 SNHLY and CDR2 FYNNEI. V dropped 8 bases and J dropped 2 bases, with 27 bases sitting between them. The CDR3 is made up of 18 amino acids. The CDR3 sequence is CASPKAPQGMGSQETQYF. The CDR3, as DNA: TGTGCCAGCCCAAAGGCCCCGCAGGGGATGGGGAGTCAAGAGACCCAGTACTTC.

The J gene is TRBJ2-1, the V gene TRBV3-1, with D unclear. This CDR3 has 14 residues. Looked up from germline, CDR1 is LGHDT and CDR2 is YNNKEL (reference sequence). With 1 base removed from V and 9 bases from J, the gap between germline ends came to 13 bases. This CDR3 reads CASSQVLTVGEQFF. The DNA for the CDR3 is TGTGCCAGCAGCCAAGTCTTAACGGTGGGTGAGCAGTTCTTC.

The chain carries TRBV10-3 and TRBJ1-2, with TRBD1 matching 7 bases. Germline V lookup: CDR1 ENHRY, CDR2 SYGVKD. V dropped 8 bases and J dropped 6; count of bases not matched to a gene: 6. There are 12 residues in the CDR3. The CDR3 nucleotides are TGTGCCATCGAGGGGGCGGGCGATGGCTACACCTTC. Protein product: CAIEGAGDGYTF.

This sequence joins TRBV9 and TRBJ2-7; D is uncertain. The CDR3 length is 14 residues. Between the trimmed V and J ends, which lost 5 bases and 2 bases, there was a span of 14 bases. In germline, CDR1 is SGDLS, CDR2 YYNGEE. The CDR3 DNA is TGTGCCAGCAGTCCCACGGTTAACCCCTACGAGCAGTACTTC. It specifies CASSPTVNPYEQYF.

This clonotype was observed a few times. The chain recombines TRBV6-5 with TRBJ2-3, with 10 bases identical to TRBD2. The CDR3 is 16 amino acids. Per germline, CDR1 MNHEY and CDR2 SVGAGI. Trimming at V came to 0 bases and at J to 7 bases, leaving 7 bases not matched to a gene. The CDR3 DNA reads as TGTGCCAGCAGTTACTCGGCTAGCGGGAGTGGGTATACGCAGTATTTT. Its translation is CASSYSASGSGYTQYF.

The sample holds a few counts of this clonotype. The chain couples TRBV11-2 to TRBJ2-5, with unresolved D. Trimming removed 0 bases from V and 2 bases from J, with 4 bases in between. This CDR3 has 13 amino acids. CDR1 and CDR2 from the germline V gene are SGHAT and FQNNGV. The DNA of the CDR3 is TGTGCCAGCAGCTTAGAGCCACAAGAGACCCAGTACTTC. This codes for CASSLEPQETQYF.

This clonotype was detected a few times. The chain joins TRBV6-2 or TRBV6-3 to TRBJ2-7; the D gene is possibly TRBD1 (5 bases). V lost 5 bases, J lost 3 bases, and 23 bases lay in between. CDR3 length equals 17 residues. Germline CDR1 MNHEY, CDR2 SVGEGT. For the CDR3, the DNA is TGTGCCAGCAGTCATTCCCTACAGGAATTCGGATTCTACGAGCAGTACTTC. Its translation is CASSHSLQEFGFYEQYF.

This clonotype was seen many times. The V and J genes are TRBV7-2 and TRBJ2-7; D remains unclear. With 5 bases removed from V and 3 bases from J, the gap between germline ends came to 8 bases. From germline, CDR1 is SGHTA and CDR2 FQGNSA. The length of the CDR3 is 12 residues. This CDR3 is CASSPPNYEQYF. The DNA for the CDR3 is TGTGCCAGCAGCCCCCCAAACTACGAGCAGTACTTC.